The T cell receptor beta chain under discussion was sequenced for a study of OX40 agonist ivuxolimab in advanced cancers. Study as a whole: The patients got ivuxolimab, which is an agonistic anti-OX40 (CD134) antibody. Intravenous ivuxolimab at 0.01 to 10 mg/kg was given to patients every 2 weeks.

Assay: immunoSEQ multiplex PCR; the TCRdb copy retains only in-frame clones and omits some. The sample has roughly 15,000 clones; less than 90% are singletons. This clone was seen just once. Trimming cost V 6 bases and J 2 bases; bases outside gene matches: 12. The CDR3 runs to 17 residues. CDR1 is LNHDA, CDR2 SQIVND, per germline (reference sequence). This sequence was found in an adult with an advanced solid tumor such as melanoma, head and neck, liver or kidney cancer. This specimen was CD4+ or CD8+ T cells sorted from blood, taken in a trial of the OX40 agonist ivuxolimab. The chain uses TRBV19 and TRBJ2-7; 11 nucleotides line up with TRBD2. CDR3 coding DNA: TGTGCCAGTAGAAAGGGGGGACTAGCGGATTACACCTACGAGCAGTACTTC. Its protein product is CASRKGGLADYTYEQYF.